What follows describes a single TCR beta chain. As handled by the study authors: For nucleated cells, counts were estimated from reference gene primer amplification. Using immunoSEQ multiplex PCR, the repertoire was profiled, and TCRdb retains in-frame clones only, with some absent. The V and J calls and the clone size are those of that table, but D and trimming were determined from the DNA. The profile shows 170,000 or so clones, about 86% of them singletons. Germline V gene sequence: CDR1 SEHNR, CDR2 FQNEAQ (reference sequence). CDR3 length: 10 amino acids. This entry belongs to a study of blood T cell repertoires in COVID-19. Study-wide background: Acute and convalescent COVID-19 samples came from the United States, Italy and Spain.

The TCR sequence derives from a woman under 30 who had recovered from COVID-19. The sequencing input was peripheral blood. The chain carries TRBV7-9 and TRBJ1-1; D is uncertain. The CDR3, as DNA: TGTGTCCTTGGGAGAACTGAAGCTTTCTTT. Protein sequence: CVLGRTEAFF.